These 8 T cell receptor beta chains share one sample of origin, sequenced in a study of cytotoxic CD8 clonotypes in ibrutinib-treated CLL. TCRdb's copy holds only in-frame clones and misses some; the assay was immunoSEQ multiplex PCR. The sample contains 30,000 to 40,000 clones, about half of which appear only once. The sequences come from PBMCs, collected before ibrutinib treatment. Receptors originate from a human donor with chronic lymphocytic leukemia.

The chain employs TRBV2 and TRBJ2-2, with D perhaps TRBD1 or TRBD2 (6 bases each). The germline gives CDR1 SNHLY, CDR2 FYNNEI. The V and J ends lost 7 bases and 6 bases respectively, with 12 bases between them. The CDR3 runs 13 residues. CDR3 nucleotides: TGTGCCAGCATCCAGGGGAGGTCCGGGGAGCTGTTTTTT. Its protein is CASIQGRSGELFF.

In this sample, this clone turned up once. J is TRBJ2-1 and V is TRBV5-1, with TRBD2 matching over 13 bases. The length of the CDR3 is 18 residues. The V gene's germline CDR1 is SGHRS and CDR2 YFSETQ. V trimming: 1 base; J trimming: 0 bases; junction bases outside the gene matches: 4. CDR3 region: CASSLLLAGGRSYNEQFF. CDR3 bases: TGCGCCAGCAGCTTGCTACTAGCGGGGGGGCGCTCCTACAATGAGCAGTTCTTC. Variable domain in full (rest from reference TRBV5-1 and TRBJ2-1): KAGVTQTPRYLIKTRGQQVTLSCSPISGHRSVSWYQQTPGQGLQFLFEYFSETQRNKGNFPGRFSGRQFSNSRSEMNVSTLELGDSALYLCASSLLLAGGRSYNEQFFGPGTRLTVL.

The rearrangement links TRBV4-2 to TRBJ1-2; no definite D call. Trimming shortened V by 0 bases and J by 4 bases, and 6 bases separated the two germline ends. This CDR3 spans 13 amino acids. Germline CDR1 and CDR2: LGHNA and YNFKEQ. DNA of the CDR3: TGTGCCAGCAGCCAAGATAACGGCTATGGCTACACCTTC. It translates to CASSQDNGYGYTF.

This clone is classed as medium-sized (0.01 to 0.1%). The CDR3 DNA reads TGTGCCAGCAGCTCGGCGCTAACCGGGGAGCTGTTTTTT. Translated: CASSSALTGELFF. The chain joins TRBV7-9 to TRBJ2-2; D gene ambiguous. The V end lost 4 bases, the J end lost 5 bases, and 8 bases lay between the germline ends. CDR1 is SEHNR and CDR2 is FQNEAQ in the germline V gene (reference sequence). This CDR3 comprises 13 residues.

The gene calls are TRBV7-9 and TRBJ1-1, with 10 nucleotides matching TRBD1. The CDR3 consists of 17 residues. CDR1 and CDR2 from the germline V gene are SEHNR and FQNEAQ (reference sequence). V dropped 5 bases and J dropped 6; count of bases not matched to a gene: 15. CDR3 coding DNA: TGTGCCAGCAGCCCAAGAGTCCCGGGACAGGGGAAAGCTGAAGCTTTCTTT. Residues: CASSPRVPGQGKAEAFF.

The chain joins TRBV27 to TRBJ2-2; D may be TRBD1 (5 bases). Deletions cut 6 bases from V and 7 bases from J, with 12 bases between. The CDR3 has 13 amino acids. Germline V CDR1 and CDR2: MNHEY, SMNVEV (reference sequence). CDR3 in amino acids: CASSNAGNGELFF. The CDR3 nucleotides read TGTGCCAGCAGCAACGCAGGGAACGGGGAGCTGTTTTTT.

J is TRBJ2-3 and V is TRBV7-8, with 9 bases that match TRBD1. With 6 bases clipped from V and 6 bases from J, the junction kept 19 bases outside the gene matches. The CDR3 covers 18 residues. Germline values: CDR1 SGHVS, CDR2 FQNEAQ. CDR3 in DNA: TGTGCCAGCAGAAATGTTTGGGGTATACAGGGGGCAGGGGATACGCAGTATTTT. Protein sequence: CASRNVWGIQGAGDTQYF.

This sequence joins TRBV9 and TRBJ2-1, with TRBD1 matching over 10 bases. V was pared by 4 bases and J by 4 bases, with 8 bases of the junction left unmatched. The length of the CDR3 is 16 residues. Germline V gene data show CDR1 as SGDLS and CDR2 as YYNGEE. CDR3 in DNA: TGTGCCAGCAGCAACCCCGGGACAGGGGATTACAATGAGCAGTTCTTC. Its protein is CASSNPGTGDYNEQFF.